What follows is one T cell receptor (beta chain) and its context. The count of this clone is one. Its antigen remains unidentified. Within one base of it there is no much larger clone, and no base qualities were kept. This sample was taken from a study of cytomegalovirus exposure and HLA in healthy donors (dated by TCRdb to 2015 to 2018). As for the study more broadly: In an earlier analysis of 550 to 750 of the donors, less than 350 Gb of sequence data and 100 million or so unique TCR beta sequences from roughly 180 million T cells were reported. An early release that covered 640 HLA-typed donors contained about 300 gigabases of sequencing data and approximately 85 million unique TCR sequences. Among the approximately 420 genotyped donors, about 85% belonged to the genetic ancestry cluster associated with self-reported Caucasian donors. The study aimed to test whether signatures of past pathogen exposure could be identified by cataloging public T cell receptors. The study profiled the T cell repertoires of approximately 700 subjects by immunosequencing and related them to cytomegalovirus serostatus. Besides the first cohort of 666 subjects, a separate validation cohort made up of 120 different subjects was used. To predict cytomegalovirus infection status, the study brought together high-throughput TCR immunosequencing, statistical association of individual TCRs with disease status, and machine learning. In a later analysis, previously published TCR beta repertoires from about 640 donors were re-analyzed and high-resolution HLA genotyping was added so that TCR occurrence patterns could be studied. Rather than using new phenotypic data, the later analysis identified candidate immune exposures from TCR beta sequences and from how often those sequences occurred across donors. To decide whether each TCR beta V gene segment behaved as functional or pseudogenic, an earlier analysis of fewer than 750 of the donors relied on high-throughput TCR beta sequencing. Donor age, sex, ethnicity and CMV serostatus were collected together with the repertoire data. Genome-wide SNP genotypes for about 55% of the 666 donors were used in a later genetic analysis, which treated that subset as a discovery cohort. Every discovery cohort repertoire had been produced on one sequencing platform. HLA typing included class I and class II loci at four-digit resolution. Typing coverage differed by locus: A, B, C, DRB1 and DQB1 were typed in roughly 620-640 donors, DQA1 in about 500, DPA1 in nearly 610, and DPB1 in 450 to 490. Several DR-DQ haplotypes were handled as single units for association and clustering, since linkage in the cohort was strong. Among approximately 370 genotyped donors of the cohort, an average of roughly 230,000 unique TCR beta nucleotide sequences was sequenced per donor, of which about 18% were non-productive. General study outcomes and caveats: The classifier was reported to diagnose cytomegalovirus status with high specificity and sensitivity in both the original and validation cohorts. According to a later analysis, parvovirus B19, influenza, CMV and Epstein-Barr virus appeared linked to several top co-occurrence clusters. In this cohort, only TCR beta chains were sequenced, and detectable features were limited by the absence of alpha or paired-chain data. In an earlier analysis of approximately 590 of the donors, most TCR beta V segments appeared in productive rearrangements about 87% or about 30% of the time, broadly matching IMGT annotations. Roughly uniform sequencing depth across donors was assumed in presence/absence analyses, although this assumption may not hold. The authors suggested that the approach could potentially be extended to other disease states and immunological phenotypes. The earlier analysis of nearly 600 of the donors excluded roughly 17 rarely observed V segments, including chromosome 9 orphons, because counts were too low. In a later analysis, HLA-associated TCR beta chains were found to be more clonally expanded and to have lower generation probabilities than equally common non-associated chains. When HLA alleles, especially DR and DQ, strongly co-occurred, attributing TCR associations to individual alleles was difficult. The study listed 150 to 200 TCR beta chains as associated with cytomegalovirus. In a later analysis, most CMV-associated TCR beta chains were found to appear HLA-restricted, with HLA associations seemingly driven largely by CMV exposure. In a later genetic analysis, a missense DCLRE1C variant was associated with V-gene and J-gene trimming of TCR beta chains, and the association was replicated in an independent cohort. Most TCR sequences were observed very rarely across donors, whereas some public TCRs were present in many individuals. Three of the identified cytomegalovirus-associated TCR beta chains were confirmed in vitro to be specific for cytomegalovirus antigens. HLA typing was unavailable for some donors at each locus, so association tests used only the typed subset. Some IMGT-functional V segments, including TRBV6-2 and TRBV6-3, could not be told apart with the 87-base-pair reads, so those segments were excluded. A later analysis found that TCR association rates varied across HLA loci, with DRB1 alleles showing the most associated TCRs and HLA-C alleles the fewest. The only immune exposure information available for the cohort was CMV serostatus. In a later genetic analysis, fewer N-insertions in productive TCRs were reported among donors in an Asian-associated ancestry cluster than the approximately 670-donor mean. A further reported finding was that TCR beta sequences accurately predicted the HLA-A and HLA-B alleles for most subjects in the first cohort. A cluster of highly shared sequence variants was judged likely to be a technical artifact of the sequencing pipeline. Linkage disequilibrium might explain the correlated functional status among segregating V segments, but an unknown experimental factor could not be excluded. Specific HLA alleles were associated with over 15,000 TCR beta sequences at a false discovery rate of 0.05 in a later analysis.

Library creation used the immunoSEQ multiplex PCR assay. For the multiplex PCR, a mixture combining 60 forward primers for TCR Vbeta segments and 13 reverse primers for TCR Jbeta segments was used. The CDR3 region of rearranged TCR beta genes was amplified from genomic DNA by a multiplex PCR assay. On the Illumina HiSeq System, the amplified TCR beta libraries were sequenced as 87-base-pair reads. In the source study's methods: In a later analysis, roughly 80 million unique TCR beta chains were counted across the 500 to 700 repertoires, and approximately 9.9 million of these chains were shared by at least two donors. Raw reads were error-corrected and collapsed into unique sequences with a nearest-neighbor algorithm that merged closely related sequences to remove PCR and sequencing errors. CDR3 sequences were aligned to IMGT reference sequences to assign V, D and J gene segments. For a sequence to be retained, a match of at least six nucleotides was required to both a V gene segment and a J gene segment. Rearrangements were classified as productive when the CDR3 lacked stop codons and remained in frame with V and J, and all other rearrangements were classified as non-productive. Following IMGT convention, CDR3 was defined as the stretch from the second conserved V-encoded cysteine up to the conserved J-encoded phenylalanine. Sequences without an unambiguous match to a single V gene segment were excluded from the earlier analysis of a few hundred of the donors. In an earlier analysis of around 600 of the donors, V segments were called functional above 56.7% productive rearrangements and were called segregating when the between-donor standard deviation exceeded 5%. A statistical classification framework was built for diagnosing cytomegalovirus status from the catalog of TCR beta chain sequences. In a later analysis, V and J genes were assigned by comparing TCR nucleotide sequences against IMGT/GENE-DB human TR gene sequences. A later analysis assigned CDR3 sequences and most-parsimonious VDJ recombination scenarios with the TCRdist pipeline. In a later analysis, each TCR beta chain was defined by its CDR3 amino acid sequence together with its V-gene family, and reads without a unique V-gene family were excluded. To address suspected cross-contamination and a sequencing artifact, a later analysis removed approximately 600 highly shared, low-generation-probability nucleotide sequences. In a later analysis, a clonal expansion index was calculated for each public chain from normalized within-repertoire ranks of inferred template counts. A later analysis computed generation probabilities with a VDJ recombination model fitted to out-of-frame rearrangements, and checked the results against IGoR. A later analysis scored TCR-TCR, TCR-HLA and TCR-CMV co-occurrence with hypergeometric tests, applying a repertoire-size bias correction to TCR pairs. In a later analysis, false discovery rates were estimated by permuting HLA or CMV assignments 20 times. In a later analysis, co-occurring TCRs were grouped using DBSCAN, and TCRdist sequence similarity was added for clustering within HLA-allele-positive subsets. For co-occurrence clustering, repertoires with fewer than 30,000 or more than 120,000 public chains were excluded, along with 5 or 6 repertoires with anomalous nucleotide sharing. TCRdb took this table from immuneACCESS and kept in-frame rearrangements with V and J called. Such tables lack part of the clones; where checked against another copy, unresolved V genes explain under half of the gap, and the rest is unexplained. The DNA was the basis for D and trimming; V, J and clone size are from that table. In this sample the table shows about 100,000 clones, roughly 80% of which occur a single time. The top ten clones comprise around an eighth of the sample.

In total, just over 650 healthy bone marrow donors made up the cohort. At the time of sampling, all cohort members were nominally healthy, though unrecorded immune exposures were likely present. The donor tested CMV seropositive, placing the donor among the roughly 300 seropositive members of the cohort. Every donor gave a peripheral blood sample, and the peripheral blood mononuclear cells from that sample were used for TCR beta sequencing. Genomic DNA extraction from the blood cell samples was performed with the Qiagen DNeasy Blood Extraction Kit. In the germline V gene (reference sequence), CDR1 corresponds to SEHNR and CDR2 to FQNEAQ. Trimming takes 4 bases from V and 7 bases from J, and the germline ends sit 13 bases apart. Including cysteine and phenylalanine, the CDR3 has 14 amino acids. Only the CDR3 DNA is retained, 42 bases long and in frame from the first base.

The sample comprised PBMCs. The receptor comes from a male donor in good health and CMV-seropositive. The rearranged segments are TRBV7-9 and TRBJ1-4; possibly the D gene is TRBD1, per 6 matching bases. The DNA sequence is as follows: TGTGCCAGCAGCTCAGGGGCTCTGGGTGAAAAACTGTTTTTT. The encoded protein is CASSSGALGEKLFF.